Shown below are 30 T cell receptor beta chains from a single sample sequenced in a study of OX40 agonist ivuxolimab in advanced cancers. Clones were read by immunoSEQ multiplex PCR, and TCRdb kept only the in-frame ones, dropping some. The table records about 12,000 clones, about 86% of them present only once. The sequences come from CD4+ or CD8+ T cells sorted from blood, collected in a trial of the OX40 agonist ivuxolimab. The receptor source for this set is an adult with an advanced solid tumor such as melanoma, head and neck, liver or kidney cancer.

This rearrangement joins TRBV5-5 to TRBJ2-5; 10 bases agree with TRBD2. The J call could be wrong; TRBJ2-7 is a better fit for the DNA end. The CDR3 runs 14 residues. Germline assignment: CDR1 SGHKS and CDR2 YYEKEE (reference sequence). The CDR3 nucleotides read TGTGCCAGCAGCAGTACTAGCGGGGACTACGAGCAGTACTTC. Translation: CASSSTSGDYEQYF.

V and J are TRBV30 and TRBJ1-1; D gene unclear. V lost 4 bases and J lost 0, with 9 bases in between. CDR3 length: 13 residues. Germline V CDR1 and CDR2: GTSNPN, SVGIG (reference sequence). CDR3 coding DNA: TGTGCCTGGACTGAGGGATTGAACACTGAAGCTTTCTTT. Protein: CAWTEGLNTEAFF.

The V gene is TRBV2, the J gene TRBJ2-7; 13 bases are a match to TRBD2. The V gene's germline CDR1 is SNHLY and CDR2 FYNNEI. The CDR3 sequence is 18 residues long. Germline trimming cut 6 bases from V and 0 bases from J; bases unmatched to any gene: 11. As DNA, the CDR3 is TGTGCCAGCAGGGAACTAGCGGGAGGGCCCCCACGCTCCTACGAGCAGTACTTC. Translating gives CASRELAGGPPRSYEQYF.

CDR3 DNA sequence: TGTGCCAGCAGCCGAAGGACAGGGAGGACCCACGAGCAGTACTTC. Translated, it gives CASSRRTGRTHEQYF. The V gene is TRBV14, the J gene TRBJ2-5; 8 bases map to TRBD1. The better agreement between TRBJ2-7 and the DNA end casts doubt on the J call. The germline V gene encodes CDR1 SGHDN and CDR2 FVKESK. The CDR3 has 15 residues.

V is TRBV4-1 and J is TRBJ2-7; D may match TRBD1 or TRBD2 (5 bases each). This CDR3 contains 17 residues. V lost 0 bases, J lost 5 bases, and 20 bases lay in between. Germline lookup yields CDR1 MGHRA and CDR2 YSYEKL. DNA for the CDR3: TGCGCCAGCAGCCAAGATGGGGTGGGGCAGGGAGTCCACGAGCAGTACTTC. It translates to CASSQDGVGQGVHEQYF.

This chain uses TRBV30 with TRBJ2-7, with D perhaps TRBD1 or TRBD2 (6 bases each). The ends were cut back, 3 bases at V and 4 bases at J, with 19 bases in the middle. CDR1 and CDR2 from the germline V gene are GTSNPN and SVGIG (reference sequence). The CDR3 is 15 amino acids. The CDR3 sequence: CAWRGGAQAYYEQYF. The CDR3 DNA reads as TGTGCCTGGAGGGGGGGCGCACAAGCCTATTACGAGCAGTACTTC.

As concerns this clone: Other DNA sequences in the same sample also yield this CDR3. This rearrangement joins TRBV6-5 to TRBJ1-6; D might be TRBD1 (6 bases). V gave up 6 bases and J gave up 1 base, with 7 bases separating them. This CDR3 contains 14 residues. Germline CDR1 is MNHEY and CDR2 is SVGAGI. This CDR3 is CASRQGSYNSPLHF. The CDR3 DNA follows: TGTGCCAGCAGGCAGGGGTCCTATAATTCACCCCTCCACTTT.

The chain is built from TRBV9 and TRBJ2-3, with D possibly matching TRBD2 (6 bases). V lost 4 bases, J lost 6 bases, and 15 bases lay in between. From germline, CDR1 is SGDLS and CDR2 YYNGEE. The CDR3 contains 14 residues. CDR3 sequence (DNA): TGTGCCAGCAGCTCCCGGAGGGGAAGGGATACGCAGTATTTT. Amino acid sequence: CASSSRRGRDTQYF.

The chain employs TRBV10-3 and TRBJ2-5; D remains ambiguous. Germline CDR1 ENHRY, CDR2 SYGVKD. The CDR3 runs 11 residues. Trimming pared 3 bases from V and 5 bases from J, leaving 4 bases between. The CDR3 is CAISESETQYF. The CDR3 region has the DNA TGTGCCATCAGTGAATCCGAGACCCAGTACTTC.

This chain links TRBV4-1 with TRBJ1-3; D is unresolved. This CDR3 is built from 15 residues. V lost 2 bases and J 4 bases, leaving 12 bases between the germline ends. CDR1 and CDR2 (germline): MGHRA, YSYEKL. The CDR3 protein is CASSQSWAVGNTIYF. The CDR3 coding sequence is TGCGCCAGCAGCCAAAGTTGGGCCGTAGGAAACACCATATATTTT.

The CDR3 DNA follows: TGTGCCTGGAGTGTCGGGACAGGGGTCCGAGAAGCTTTCTTT. It encodes CAWSVGTGVREAFF. This sequence joins TRBV30 and TRBJ1-1; 10 bases line up with TRBD1. CDR3 size: 14 residues. From germline, CDR1 is GTSNPN and CDR2 SVGIG (reference sequence). V lost 0 bases, J lost 8 bases, and 6 bases stayed unmatched.

The V gene is TRBV28, the J gene TRBJ1-3; D uncertain. The germline V gene encodes CDR1 MDHEN and CDR2 SYDVKM. Between the trimmed V and J ends, which lost 3 bases and 0 bases, there was a span of 6 bases. The length of the CDR3 is 14 residues. This CDR3 is CASSFGNSGNTIYF. The CDR3 bases are TGTGCCAGCAGTTTTGGCAACTCTGGAAACACCATATATTTT. Complete variable domain (other parts from reference TRBV28 and TRBJ1-3): DVKVTQSSRYLVKRTGEKVFLECVQDMDHENMFWYRQDPGLGLRLIYFSYDVKMKEKGDIPEGYSVSREKKERFSLILESASTNQTSMYLCASSFGNSGNTIYFGEGSWLTVV.

The chain carries TRBV15 and TRBJ2-1; 7 bases match TRBD2. Germline CDR1 is LNHNV and CDR2 is YYDKDF (reference sequence). Unmatched junction bases numbered 3, after V lost 1 base and J lost 0 bases. CDR3 length: 16 residues. CDR3 sequence: CATSRGAGISYNEQFF. CDR3 DNA: TGTGCCACCAGCAGAGGAGCGGGGATCTCCTACAATGAGCAGTTCTTC.

This rearrangement joins TRBV6-5 to TRBJ2-1; no clear D gene. This CDR3 is 12 amino acids long. Looked up from germline, CDR1 is MNHEY and CDR2 is SVGAGI. V was clipped by 4 bases and J by 9 bases, with 10 bases between them. Here the CDR3 DNA reads TGTGCCAGCAGTTGGACCTTGGGTGAGCAGTTCTTC. Residues: CASSWTLGEQFF.

Only a few counts were recorded for this clone. V is TRBV27 and J is TRBJ2-7; D unresolved. CDR3 length equals 13 residues. Germline CDR1 and CDR2: MNHEY and SMNVEV (reference sequence). The ends were cut back, 6 bases at V and 5 bases at J, with 14 bases in the middle. DNA of the CDR3: TGTGCCAGCAGCTTTAACACCAGGCACGAGCAGTACTTC. Encoded protein: CASSFNTRHEQYF.

The J gene is TRBJ2-7, the V gene TRBV7-2; 9 bases agree with TRBD1. This CDR3 region has 17 residues. Germline V lookup: CDR1 SGHTA, CDR2 FQGNSA. Germline trimming cut 5 bases from V and 6 bases from J; bases unmatched to any gene: 17. The CDR3 is CASSRARPGQGVLEQYF. CDR3 DNA: TGTGCCAGCAGCCGAGCACGTCCGGGACAGGGCGTACTCGAGCAGTACTTC.

The rearrangement uses TRBV28 and TRBJ1-2, with TRBD1 matching over 9 bases. J lost 5 bases, V lost 5 bases, and 6 bases had no gene match. The CDR3 is 14 amino acids. The V gene's germline CDR1 is MDHEN and CDR2 SYDVKM. CDR3 amino acids: CASSRDRVGYGYTF. CDR3 DNA sequence: TGTGCCAGCAGTCGGGACAGGGTGGGATATGGCTACACCTTC.

The chain employs TRBV28 and TRBJ1-2; D remains unclear. The CDR3 has 14 amino acids. Between the trimmed V and J ends, which lost 4 bases and 5 bases, there was a span of 14 bases. CDR1 is MDHEN, CDR2 SYDVKM, per germline. CDR3 in amino acids: CASSSRGPTYGYTF. CDR3 coding DNA: TGTGCCAGCAGTTCAAGAGGTCCCACTTATGGCTACACCTTC.

V gene TRBV11-2 combines with J gene TRBJ2-7; tentative D call: TRBD1 (5 bases). V was clipped by 5 bases and J by 4 bases, with 12 bases between them. Germline V lookup: CDR1 SGHAT, CDR2 FQNNGV. The CDR3 covers 13 residues. CDR3 region: CASSPGNLYEQYF. As DNA, the CDR3 is TGTGCCAGCAGCCCAGGGAACCTGTACGAGCAGTACTTC.

The chain links TRBV15 to TRBJ2-1, with D possibly being TRBD1 (7 bases). Deletions cut 5 bases from V and 7 bases from J, with 9 bases between. The CDR3 sequence is 12 residues long. Germline lookup yields CDR1 LNHNV and CDR2 YYDKDF (reference sequence). The CDR3 sequence is CATSSGGNEQFF. DNA of the CDR3: TGTGCCACCAGCTCAGGGGGGAATGAGCAGTTCTTC.

This clone was observed a handful of times. This chain connects TRBV2 to TRBJ2-7; 9 positions match TRBD2. Germline V gene data show CDR1 as SNHLY and CDR2 as FYNNEI. This CDR3 has 17 amino acids. V gave up 3 bases and J gave up 7 bases; unmatched junction bases: 16. Written as DNA, the CDR3 is TGTGCCAGCAGTGATGAGGACGCGATAGCGGGGGCGGGGGAGCAGTACTTC. The encoded protein is CASSDEDAIAGAGEQYF.

This chain links TRBV7-2 with TRBJ2-1; TRBD1 agrees at 9 bases. V lost 5 bases, J lost 7 bases, and 15 bases stayed unmatched. Germline lookup yields CDR1 SGHTA and CDR2 FQGNSA. The CDR3 is 17 amino acids. As DNA, the CDR3 is TGTGCCAGCAGCAGGGACAGGGCTGGGTCCCCACGTAATGAGCAGTTCTTC. Translating it yields CASSRDRAGSPRNEQFF.

The genes are TRBV4-3 and TRBJ2-1, with TRBD2 matching 14 bases. The V and J ends lost 1 base and 7 bases, in that order; junction bases with no gene match: 3. This CDR3 region has 16 residues. In germline, CDR1 is LGHNA, CDR2 YSLEER. This CDR3 is CASSQGGTSGRNEQFF. For the CDR3, the DNA is TGCGCCAGCAGCCAAGGGGGGACTAGCGGGAGAAATGAGCAGTTCTTC.

The chain links TRBV7-2 to TRBJ2-2; 8 nucleotides line up with TRBD2. The CDR3 is 18 residues long. Germline lookup yields CDR1 SGHTA and CDR2 FQGNSA. Trimming took 1 base from V and 2 from J; bases not matched to a gene: 9. The CDR3 region has the DNA TGTGCCAGCAGCTTAGGTATCCCGGGGGGGCCTAACACCGGGGAGCTGTTTTTT. This encodes CASSLGIPGGPNTGELFF.

V and J are TRBV30 and TRBJ2-7; unclear D gene. This CDR3 has 12 amino acids. Between the trimmed V and J ends, which lost 1 base and 5 bases, there was a span of 9 bases. The germline V gene has CDR1 GTSNPN and CDR2 SVGIG (reference sequence). For the CDR3, the DNA is TGTGCCTGGAGTGCAGTGGGCCACGAGCAGTACTTC. It codes for CAWSAVGHEQYF.

The chain is built from TRBV4-3 and TRBJ1-2, with 11 bases identical to TRBD1. Germline trimming cut 4 bases from V and 6 bases from J; bases unmatched to any gene: 4. Germline loops: CDR1 LGHNA, CDR2 YSLEER. This CDR3 has 14 residues. CDR3 protein: CASSPGQGVDGYTF. The CDR3, as DNA: TGCGCCAGCAGCCCGGGACAGGGGGTGGATGGCTACACCTTC.

The V and J genes are TRBV5-6 and TRBJ1-1; D remains unclear. Looked up from germline, CDR1 is SGHDT and CDR2 is YYEEEE. Between the trimmed V and J ends, which lost 4 bases and 5 bases, there was a span of 6 bases. This CDR3 has 11 amino acids. The CDR3 region is CASSLGTEAFF. The CDR3 coding sequence is TGTGCCAGCAGCCTGGGTACTGAAGCTTTCTTT.

This sequence joins TRBV7-9 and TRBJ2-1; no clear D. Trimming pared 0 bases from V and 10 bases from J, leaving 10 bases between. The CDR3 totals 13 residues. Per the germline V gene, CDR1 is SEHNR and CDR2 is FQNEAQ (reference sequence). This CDR3 reads CASSLALPGEQFF. The CDR3 nucleotides read TGTGCCAGCAGCTTAGCGCTTCCCGGCGAGCAGTTCTTC.

V and J are TRBV4-1 and TRBJ1-2; TRBD1 is a possible D gene (5 bases). Trimming left V 1 base short and J 5 bases short, with 14 bases between. The CDR3 spans 15 residues. The germline V gene encodes CDR1 MGHRA and CDR2 YSYEKL. The CDR3 sequence: CASSQVRGHGYGYTF. The CDR3 nucleotides are TGCGCCAGCAGCCAAGTGAGAGGACACGGTTATGGCTACACCTTC.

The rearrangement uses TRBV11-2 and TRBJ2-7; 8 positions agree with TRBD1. After removal of 3 bases from V and 2 bases from J, the junction contained 6 bases not matched to a gene. The length of the CDR3 is 15 residues. The germline V gene has CDR1 SGHAT and CDR2 FQNNGV. CDR3 nucleotide sequence: TGTGCCAGCAGCTTCCCACAGGGGGTAACCTACGAGCAGTACTTC. Translated, it gives CASSFPQGVTYEQYF. The whole variable domain, remainder taken from reference TRBV11-2 and TRBJ2-7, is EAGVAQSPRYKIIEKRQSVAFWCNPISGHATLYWYQQILGQGPKLLIQFQNNGVVDDSQLPKDRFSAERLKGVDSTLKIQPAKLEDSAVYLCASSFPQGVTYEQYFGPGTRLTVT.